This paragraph reports one TCR beta chain. Its antigen is as yet unknown. This CDR3 has 14 amino acids. Looked up from germline, CDR1 is LGHNA and CDR2 is YNFKEQ. Trimming took 1 base from V and 3 from J, leaving 9 bases between them. The data were obtained in a study of T cell responses to AZD1222 COVID-19 vaccine. Whole-study results and caveats: Spike-specific TCR breadth and depth went up after people got two AZD1222 doses. Donors, mostly white British, included more females; clonal diversity was possibly underestimated. In all cases, repertoires were sampled only after the peak T cell response.

Profiled with immunoSEQ multiplex PCR; TCRdb holds only in-frame clones, not every one. The sample yields more than 250,000 clones, more than 85% seen once. This receptor was obtained from an adult in good health. Material: peripheral blood, obtained on day 0 of AZD1222 vaccination. The rearrangement joins TRBV4-2 to TRBJ1-2; D perhaps matches TRBD1 (5 bases). The DNA for the CDR3 is TGTGCCAGCAGCCAAGTGAGCAGGGACTATGGCTACACCTTC. Translated: CASSQVSRDYGYTF.